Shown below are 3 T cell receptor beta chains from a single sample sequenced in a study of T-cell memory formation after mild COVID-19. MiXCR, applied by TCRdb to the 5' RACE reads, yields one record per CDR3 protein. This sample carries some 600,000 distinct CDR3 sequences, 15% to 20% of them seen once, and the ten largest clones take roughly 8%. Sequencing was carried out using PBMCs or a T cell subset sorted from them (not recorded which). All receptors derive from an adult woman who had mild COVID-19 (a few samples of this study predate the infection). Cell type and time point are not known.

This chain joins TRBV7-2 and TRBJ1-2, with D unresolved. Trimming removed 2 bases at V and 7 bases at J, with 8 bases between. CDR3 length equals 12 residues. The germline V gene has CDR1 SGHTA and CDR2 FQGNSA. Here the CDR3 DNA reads TGTGCCAGCAGCTTACTGACATTTGGCTACACCTTC. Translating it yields CASSLLTFGYTF.

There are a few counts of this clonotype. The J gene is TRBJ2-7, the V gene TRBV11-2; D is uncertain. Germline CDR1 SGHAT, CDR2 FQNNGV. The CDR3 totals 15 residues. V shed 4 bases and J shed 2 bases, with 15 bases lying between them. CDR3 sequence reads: CASSSWTEKAYEQYF. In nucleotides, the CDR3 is TGTGCCAGCAGCTCGTGGACGGAGAAAGCCTACGAGCAGTACTTC.

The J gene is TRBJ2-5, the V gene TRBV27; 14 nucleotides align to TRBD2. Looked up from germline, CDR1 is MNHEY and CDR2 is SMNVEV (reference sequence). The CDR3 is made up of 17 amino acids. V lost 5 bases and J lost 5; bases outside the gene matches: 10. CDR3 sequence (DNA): TGTGCCAGCAGTCCCAGACTAGCGGGAGGGCCGGGCGAGACCCAGTACTTC. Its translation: CASSPRLAGGPGETQYF.